This T cell receptor (beta chain) was retrieved from a study of cytomegalovirus exposure and HLA in healthy donors. Study-wide results and limits: Most TCR sequences proved rare, with some public TCRs found in many donors. CMV antigen specificity of three CMV-associated chains was confirmed in vitro.

Primers included in the PCR were 60 Vbeta and 13 Jbeta primers. The protocol was immunoSEQ multiplex PCR, while the TCRdb copy is restricted to in-frame clones and leaves out a portion. The sample carries about 130,000 clones, about 70% recorded once. On this clone itself: Its specificity is unknown.

Healthy individuals who donated bone marrow served as the donors. This TCR was sampled from a woman aged 60 to 75 in good health and CMV-seropositive. Sequencing was carried out using PBMCs.

CDR3 DNA: TGTGCCAGCAGCTTAGCCGGACTAGCGGCTTACGAGCAGTACTTC. This gives the protein CASSLAGLAAYEQYF. The genes are TRBV11-2 and TRBJ2-7; 10 bases match TRBD2. In germline, CDR1 is SGHAT, CDR2 FQNNGV. The CDR3 covers 15 residues. V lost 1 base to trimming and J lost 4 bases; unmatched junction nucleotides: 4.